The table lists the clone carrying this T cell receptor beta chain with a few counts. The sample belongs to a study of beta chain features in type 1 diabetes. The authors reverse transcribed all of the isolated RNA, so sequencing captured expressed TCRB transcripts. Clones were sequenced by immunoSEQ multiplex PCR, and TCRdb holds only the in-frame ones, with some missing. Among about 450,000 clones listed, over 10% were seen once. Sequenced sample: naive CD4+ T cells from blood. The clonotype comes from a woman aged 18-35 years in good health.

Here the CDR3 DNA reads TGTGCCAGCAGCTTGCCGCAGGGTACCGGCGGGGAGCTGTTTTTT. As protein: CASSLPQGTGGELFF. This chain joins TRBV5-4 and TRBJ2-2; tentative D call: TRBD1 (5 bases). This CDR3 contains 15 residues. Germline V gene lookup returns CDR1 SGHNT and CDR2 YYREEE (reference sequence). Deletions cut 1 base from V and 7 bases from J, with 14 bases between.